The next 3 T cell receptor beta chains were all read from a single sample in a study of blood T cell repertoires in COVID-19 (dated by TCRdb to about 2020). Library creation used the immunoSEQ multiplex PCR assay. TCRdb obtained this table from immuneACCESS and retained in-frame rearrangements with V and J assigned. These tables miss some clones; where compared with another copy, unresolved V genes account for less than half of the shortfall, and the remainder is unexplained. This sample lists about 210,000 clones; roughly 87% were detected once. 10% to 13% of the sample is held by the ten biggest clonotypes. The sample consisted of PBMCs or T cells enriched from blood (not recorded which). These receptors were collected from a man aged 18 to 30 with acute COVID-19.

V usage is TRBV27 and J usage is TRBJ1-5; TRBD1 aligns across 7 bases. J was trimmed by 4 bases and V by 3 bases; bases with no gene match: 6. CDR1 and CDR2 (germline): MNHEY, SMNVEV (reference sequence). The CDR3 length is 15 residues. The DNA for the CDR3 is TGTGCCAGCAGTTTTTTGGGACAGATTAATCAGCCCCAGCATTTT. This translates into CASSFLGQINQPQHF.

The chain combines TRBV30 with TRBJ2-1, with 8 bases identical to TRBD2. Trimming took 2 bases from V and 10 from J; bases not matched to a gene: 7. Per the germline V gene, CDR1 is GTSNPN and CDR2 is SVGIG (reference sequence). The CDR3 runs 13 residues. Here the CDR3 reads CAWSYTGGGEQFF. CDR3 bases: TGTGCCTGGAGTTACACTGGCGGGGGGGAGCAGTTCTTC. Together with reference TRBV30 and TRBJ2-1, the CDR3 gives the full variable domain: SQTIHQWPATLVQPVGSPLSLECTVEGTSNPNLYWYRQAAGRGLQLLFYSVGIGQISSEVPQNLSASRPQDRQFILSSKKLLLSDSGFYLCAWSYTGGGEQFFGPGTRLTVL.

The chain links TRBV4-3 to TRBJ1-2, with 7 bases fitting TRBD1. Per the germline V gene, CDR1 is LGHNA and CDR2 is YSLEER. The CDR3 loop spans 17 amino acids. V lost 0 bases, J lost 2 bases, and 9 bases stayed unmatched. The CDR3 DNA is TGCGCCAGCAGCCAAGATGTTTTGGAGGGGGCGAACTATGGCTACACCTTC. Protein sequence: CASSQDVLEGANYGYTF.